The source of this T cell receptor (beta chain) is a study of Graves' ophthalmopathy and Graves' hyperthyroidism. Study-wide background: Prior to any treatment, peripheral blood was collected at the time of initial diagnosis.

On this clonotype: Its antigen remains unidentified. An end of the junction differs from the germline gene, which may be a read error.

Transcripts of RNA were the source for amplifying TCR beta CDR3 regions. RT-PCR was first run with HTBI primers, then multiplex PCR in a second round. One entry per CDR3 protein, called by TCRdb with MiXCR from the multiplex PCR reads. Altogether about 16,000 distinct CDR3 sequences are present, 46% being singletons, with the ten largest covering roughly 27%. Study-level results: Blood samples also showed most expanded thyroid clonotypes exceeding 0.001 frequency.

Stable hyperthyroid donors showed no ophthalmopathy during 18 months follow-up. Source material: peripheral blood. The sequence was obtained from a woman between 40 and 50 years old with stable Graves' hyperthyroidism.

In DNA, the CDR3 is TGTGCCAGTAGTACACTCAGGTTGGCTCAGCCCCTGCATTTT. This codes for CASSTLRLAQPLHF. The V gene is TRBV19, the J gene TRBJ1-5; D call uncertain. From germline, CDR1 is LNHDA and CDR2 SQIVND (reference sequence). The CDR3 is 14 amino acids.